These 25 T cell receptor beta chains were sequenced from one sample in a study of T cell responses to AZD1222 COVID-19 vaccine. Clones were sequenced by immunoSEQ multiplex PCR, and TCRdb holds only the in-frame ones, with some missing. The sample consists of roughly 79,000 clones, about 78% of them appearing once. The sequencing used peripheral blood, collected on day 0 of AZD1222 vaccination. These receptors were obtained from an adult in good health.

The chain couples TRBV5-8 to TRBJ1-2, with unresolved D. V gave up 0 bases and J gave up 6 bases, with 9 bases separating them. The CDR3 sequence is 13 residues long. CDR1 SGHTS and CDR2 YDEGEE come from the germline V gene. CDR3: CASSLGQGDGYTF. In DNA form, the CDR3 reads TGTGCCAGCAGCTTGGGGCAAGGAGATGGCTACACCTTC.

The V call is TRBV7-2, the J call TRBJ2-1; 7 positions agree with TRBD2. CDR1 is SGHTA and CDR2 is FQGNSA in the germline V gene. The CDR3 has 15 residues. V was clipped by 1 base and J by 7 bases; unmatched bases: 7. The CDR3 reads CASSLGGGEANEQFF. The CDR3 DNA follows: TGTGCCAGCAGCTTAGGGGGGGGAGAGGCGAATGAGCAGTTCTTC.

The genes are TRBV4-3 and TRBJ2-7; D is possibly TRBD1 or TRBD2 (5 bases each). The V gene's germline CDR1 is LGHNA and CDR2 YSLEER. This CDR3 is built from 13 residues. The V gene lost 0 bases and the J gene lost 4 bases, with 7 bases spanning the gap. CDR3 in amino acids: CASSQDGGYEQYF. DNA for the CDR3: TGCGCCAGCAGCCAAGATGGGGGTTACGAGCAGTACTTC.

The chain carries TRBV10-1 and TRBJ1-1; 8 positions agree with TRBD1. Germline V gives CDR1 WNHNN, CDR2 SYGVQD (reference sequence). The ends lost 7 bases at V and 4 bases at J; junction bases unmatched: 5. CDR3 length equals 13 residues. The chain's CDR3 is CASTITGGTEAFF. The CDR3 DNA sequence: TGCGCCAGCACCATCACAGGGGGCACTGAAGCTTTCTTT.

The rearrangement links TRBV2 to TRBJ1-1, with D maybe TRBD1 (5 bases). This CDR3 is built from 14 residues. V dropped 1 base and J dropped 4 bases, with 10 bases sitting between them. CDR1 SNHLY and CDR2 FYNNEI come from the germline V gene. CDR3 nucleotide sequence: TGTGCCAGCAGTGAAGAAGGGGAGGCCACTGAAGCTTTCTTT. Encoded protein: CASSEEGEATEAFF. Filled out from reference TRBV2 and TRBJ1-1, the complete variable domain reads EPEVTQTPSHQVTQMGQEVILRCVPISNHLYFYWYRQILGQKVEFLVSFYNNEISEKSEIFDDQFSVERPDGSNFTLKIRSTKLEDSAMYFCASSEEGEATEAFFGQGTRLTVV.

This clone has a handful of counts. The chain joins TRBV6-4 to TRBJ2-2; 10 bases agree with TRBD2. Per germline, CDR1 MRHNA and CDR2 SNTAGT. CDR3 length: 15 residues. After removal of 7 bases from V and 7 bases from J, the junction contained 9 bases not matched to a gene. The CDR3 here is CASKKTSGFGGELFF. DNA of the CDR3: TGTGCCAGCAAAAAGACTAGCGGGTTTGGCGGGGAGCTGTTTTTT.

The chain carries TRBV7-6 and TRBJ2-7; TRBD2 matches at 7 bases. Trimming removed 5 bases from V and 2 bases from J; junction bases left unmatched: 6. Germline V CDR1 and CDR2: SGHVS, FNYEAQ. CDR3 size: 14 residues. The CDR3 sequence: CASSLGDYAYEQYF. In DNA, the CDR3 is TGTGCCAGCAGCCTAGGGGACTACGCCTACGAGCAGTACTTC.

The chain has TRBV28 and TRBJ1-1; D is unresolved. There are 14 residues in the CDR3. CDR1 and CDR2 (germline): MDHEN, SYDVKM. V was trimmed by 5 bases and J by 6 bases, leaving 16 bases between them. The chain's CDR3 is CASSLGTMMAEAFF. The CDR3 DNA is TGTGCCAGCAGTCTGGGCACCATGATGGCTGAAGCTTTCTTT.

This rearrangement joins TRBV11-2 to TRBJ1-2; D remains unclear. Trimming cost V 0 bases and J 6 bases, with 11 bases left between them. The CDR3 has 14 residues. CDR1 SGHAT and CDR2 FQNNGV come from the germline V gene. The chain's CDR3 is CASSLDRFGDGYTF. The CDR3 DNA reads TGTGCCAGCAGCTTAGATCGATTCGGGGATGGCTACACCTTC.

The J gene is TRBJ1-2, the V gene TRBV28; D remains ambiguous. The CDR3 sequence is 16 residues long. V lost 4 bases and J lost 0, with 15 bases in between. The germline gives CDR1 MDHEN, CDR2 SYDVKM. The CDR3 sequence is CASSSMTPTSNYGYTF. Here the CDR3 DNA reads TGTGCCAGCAGTTCCATGACACCAACCTCTAACTATGGCTACACCTTC.

A few counts support this clone. This chain uses TRBV7-9 with TRBJ1-2, with 7 bases that match TRBD1. There are 15 residues in the CDR3. V was pared by 7 bases and J by 4 bases, with 12 bases of the junction left unmatched. Germline values: CDR1 SEHNR, CDR2 FQNEAQ (reference sequence). The CDR3 reads CASNKFRGAGYGYTF. In DNA, the CDR3 is TGTGCCAGCAACAAATTCAGGGGGGCGGGCTATGGCTACACCTTC.

The J gene is TRBJ1-2, the V gene TRBV12-3 or TRBV12-4, with D possibly matching TRBD1 (6 bases). The CDR3 covers 13 residues. V was clipped by 6 bases and J by 5 bases, with 13 bases between them. CDR3 coding DNA: TGTGCCAGCAGCCCAGGGGTAAATTATGGCTACACCTTC. Protein product: CASSPGVNYGYTF.

The chain joins TRBV5-5 to TRBJ2-1, with D possibly TRBD2 on 6 matching bases. Trimming pared 0 bases from V and 9 bases from J, leaving 16 bases between. Germline V gene sequence: CDR1 SGHKS, CDR2 YYEKEE (reference sequence). The length of the CDR3 is 15 residues. CDR3 sequence reads: CASSLERLGLPEQFF. In DNA, the CDR3 is TGTGCCAGCAGCTTGGAAAGACTAGGGCTTCCTGAGCAGTTCTTC. The full variable domain, rest sourced from reference TRBV5-5 and TRBJ2-1, is DAGVTQSPTHLIKTRGQQVTLRCSPISGHKSVSWYQQVLGQGPQFIFQYYEKEERGRGNFPDRFSARQFPNYSSELNVNALLLGDSALYLCASSLERLGLPEQFFGPGTRLTVL.

The V gene is TRBV18, the J gene TRBJ1-3; D is possibly TRBD1 (6 bases). Germline V CDR1 and CDR2: KGHSH, LQKENI. Trimming removed 3 bases at V and 3 bases at J, with 18 bases between. This CDR3 spans 17 amino acids. In DNA, the CDR3 is TGTGCCAGCTCACCGGTAGGGGGAATTGGACTTGGAAACACCATATATTTT. Its protein is CASSPVGGIGLGNTIYF.

V gene TRBV7-9 combines with J gene TRBJ2-1; D gene ambiguous. CDR1 SEHNR and CDR2 FQNEAQ come from the germline V gene (reference sequence). V lost 4 bases and J lost 8, with 12 bases in between. The length of the CDR3 is 13 residues. CDR3 in amino acids: CASSSLGIYEQFF. CDR3 DNA sequence: TGTGCCAGCAGCTCGTTAGGGATATATGAGCAGTTCTTC. The complete variable domain, with remaining parts taken from reference TRBV7-9 and TRBJ2-1, reads DTGVSQNPRHKITKRGQNVTFRCDPISEHNRLYWYRQTLGQGPEFLTYFQNEAQLEKSRLLSDRFSAERPKGSFSTLEIQRTEQGDSAMYLCASSSLGIYEQFFGPGTRLTVL.

The chain uses TRBV7-6 and TRBJ2-3, with a tentative D call TRBD1 (7 bases). The CDR3 covers 16 residues. In germline, CDR1 is SGHVS, CDR2 FNYEAQ. V lost 5 bases, J lost 5 bases, and 20 bases lay in between. The CDR3 region is CASSQGGGAWGDTQYF. CDR3 sequence (DNA): TGTGCCAGCAGCCAAGGGGGCGGGGCCTGGGGAGATACGCAGTATTTT. The full variable domain, with the rest looked up from reference TRBV7-6 and TRBJ2-3, is GAGVSQSPRYKVTKRGQDVALRCDPISGHVSLYWYRQALGQGPEFLTYFNYEAQQDKSGLPNDRFSAERPEGSISTLTIQRTEQRDSAMYRCASSQGGGAWGDTQYFGPGTRLTVL.

The chain carries TRBV28 and TRBJ2-2, with 9 bases identical to TRBD2. This CDR3 is built from 16 residues. Germline V CDR1 and CDR2: MDHEN, SYDVKM. The V and J ends lost 6 bases and 7 bases, in that order; junction bases with no gene match: 12. In DNA, the CDR3 is TGTGCCAGCAGCCTCAGCGGGAGGTTGATGGGCGGGGAGCTGTTTTTT. This codes for CASSLSGRLMGGELFF.

This clone has only a few counts. The rearrangement links TRBV24-1 to TRBJ2-7; 8 positions agree with TRBD2. V lost 2 bases, J lost 2 bases, and 4 bases stayed unmatched. CDR1 and CDR2 (germline): KGHDR, SFDVKD. The length of the CDR3 is 15 residues. CDR3 sequence: CATSDSTGLAYEQYF. CDR3 in DNA: TGTGCCACCAGTGATTCAACGGGACTAGCCTACGAGCAGTACTTC.

The V gene is TRBV18, the J gene TRBJ1-5; 9 nucleotides align to TRBD1. The germline V gene encodes CDR1 KGHSH and CDR2 LQKENI. Trimming took 2 bases from V and 4 from J; bases not matched to a gene: 0. This CDR3 is 14 amino acids long. The CDR3 spells CASSPGTGNQPQHF. Written as DNA, the CDR3 is TGTGCCAGCTCACCAGGGACAGGGAATCAGCCCCAGCATTTT.

V gene TRBV5-1 combines with J gene TRBJ1-2, with 8 positions matching TRBD1. Looked up from germline, CDR1 is SGHRS and CDR2 is YFSETQ. The J segment lost 5 bases and the V segment lost 4 bases, leaving 4 bases of the junction unmatched. The CDR3 loop spans 13 amino acids. The CDR3: CASSPDRGYGYTF. The CDR3 region has the DNA TGCGCCAGCAGCCCCGACAGGGGATATGGCTACACCTTC.

This clone was picked up one time. The chain is built from TRBV5-1 and TRBJ2-2; no reliable D call. Germline loops: CDR1 SGHRS, CDR2 YFSETQ. This CDR3 is 14 amino acids long. V was pared by 4 bases and J by 0 bases, with 7 bases between. CDR3 residues: CASSGTTNTGELFF. The CDR3 DNA is TGCGCCAGCAGCGGAACAACGAACACCGGGGAGCTGTTTTTT. The whole variable domain, remainder taken from reference TRBV5-1 and TRBJ2-2, is KAGVTQTPRYLIKTRGQQVTLSCSPISGHRSVSWYQQTPGQGLQFLFEYFSETQRNKGNFPGRFSGRQFSNSRSEMNVSTLELGDSALYLCASSGTTNTGELFFGEGSRLTVL.

This sequence joins TRBV5-1 and TRBJ1-1, with TRBD1 identical over 9 bases. Germline V gives CDR1 SGHRS, CDR2 YFSETQ. This CDR3 is built from 17 residues. V lost 3 bases, J lost 4 bases, and 13 bases stayed unmatched. The CDR3 reads CASSYGVGQGGGTEAFF. In nucleotides, the CDR3 is TGCGCCAGCAGCTACGGAGTGGGACAGGGCGGGGGCACTGAAGCTTTCTTT.

V and J are TRBV14 and TRBJ1-1, with D possibly TRBD1 on 6 matching bases. The CDR3 has 14 amino acids. Per germline, CDR1 SGHDN and CDR2 FVKESK. Trimming took off 11 bases at V and 2 bases at J, with 18 bases between the two ends. Here the CDR3 DNA reads TGTGCCGAGGCAGGGGTCCCACCTAACACTGAAGCTTTCTTT. Its protein is CAEAGVPPNTEAFF. Based on the CDR3 plus reference TRBV14 and TRBJ1-1, the full variable domain is EAGVTQFPSHSVIEKGQTVTLRCDPISGHDNLYWYRRVMGKEIKFLLHFVKESKQDESGMPNNRFLAERTGGTYSTLKVQPAELEDSGVYFCAEAGVPPNTEAFFGQGTRLTVV.

With respect to this clone: Since no conserved phenylalanine or tryptophan closes the CDR3, a read error is the likely cause. The DNA is left out, because the CDR3 cannot be placed on it with certainty; the CDR3 is given as TCRdb lists it. The V gene is TRBV10-1, the J gene TRBJ2-7; the DNA was not compared with TRBD2, the D call given in the table. Germline CDR1 WNHNN, CDR2 SYGVQD (reference sequence). The CDR3 is 13 amino acids long, termini counted. This chain's CDR3 is CASRARLGLADPI.

This clone showed up just a few times. V gene TRBV28 combines with J gene TRBJ2-2, with 10 bases lining up with TRBD1. CDR3 length: 18 residues. Germline CDR1 is MDHEN and CDR2 is SYDVKM. The trim removed 2 bases at V and 4 bases at J, leaving 10 bases unmatched. CDR3 DNA sequence: TGTGCCAGCAGTTTAGCGGGCGGACAGGGGGTGGGCACCGGGGAGCTGTTTTTT. This translates into CASSLAGGQGVGTGELFF. Based on the CDR3 plus reference TRBV28 and TRBJ2-2, the full variable domain is DVKVTQSSRYLVKRTGEKVFLECVQDMDHENMFWYRQDPGLGLRLIYFSYDVKMKEKGDIPEGYSVSREKKERFSLILESASTNQTSMYLCASSLAGGQGVGTGELFFGEGSRLTVL.